This T cell receptor beta chain was identified during a study of T cells in Graves' hyperthyroidism and ophthalmopathy. The CDR3 regions of TCR beta were amplified from RNA transcripts. TCR CDR3 regions were first amplified by RT-PCR with HTBI primers. TCRdb re-derived calls from the multiplex PCR reads in MiXCR, one entry per CDR3 protein. The sample includes fewer than 450,000 distinct CDR3 sequences, approximately 17% of them seen just once. Thyroid ultrasound and orbital computed tomography, with clinical symptoms and serum thyroxine and TRAb, informed diagnoses. This clonotype was seen many times. No antigen is known for it. Study-level findings and limits: Blood held most thyroid clonotypes expanded above 0.001 frequency.

Trimming took 3 bases from V and 2 from J, leaving 12 bases between them. The CDR3 length is 14 residues. Germline CDR1 and CDR2: DFQATT and SNEGSKA (reference sequence). The V gene is TRBV20-1, the J gene TRBJ2-3, with a tentative D call TRBD1 (6 bases). The source material was blood. This TCR came from a woman in her twenties or thirties with Graves' hyperthyroidism that later progressed to Graves' ophthalmopathy. The CDR3 bases are TGCAGTGCTAGCCGGGACACAACCACAGATACGCAGTATTTT. Translation: CSASRDTTTDTQYF.